This entry is about one T cell receptor (beta chain). The antigen is not known. This may stem from a read error, because a much larger clone lies one nucleotide away. The missing conserved phenylalanine or tryptophan at the end of this CDR3 makes a read error likely. To make TCR beta libraries, researchers used iRepertoire HTBI primers and Arm-PCR of CDR3 regions. TCRdb re-analysed the multiplex PCR reads in MiXCR, keeping a single row per CDR3 protein. This table holds around 400,000 distinct CDR3 sequences, roughly a sixth found once. This sample stems from a study of regulatory T cells in long-lasting Graves disease. Findings and caveats of the study: Persistent Graves' patients possessed reduced TCR diversity relative to recently diagnosed ones. Examination was confined to peripheral blood, excluding thyroid tissue.

Time point indicated: newly diagnosed GD, antithyroid drugs for less than 3 months. Preparation of the TCR library used RNA extracted from PBMCs. Diagnoses of Graves' disease were made by American Thyroid Association guidelines. Patients of an endocrinology department in Xi'an, China, were included. V dropped 3 bases and J dropped 4 bases, with 7 bases sitting between them. The CDR3 has 12 residues. CDR1 and CDR2 (germline): SGHRS, YFSETQ. This sequence was found in a female donor with Graves disease. Sequenced here: peripheral blood mononuclear cells (PBMCs), sampled at new diagnosis, from a patient treated with antithyroid drugs. The V gene is TRBV5-1, the J gene TRBJ2-5; tentative D call: TRBD2 (6 bases). The CDR3 is CASSWDSETQYL. CDR3 coding DNA: TGCGCCAGCAGCTGGGACTCAGAGACCCAGTACCTC.